One TCR beta chain is described in this entry. The CDR3 is made up of 15 amino acids. Running of the v3.0 immunoSEQ assay took place at survey level. The data were produced by immunoSEQ multiplex PCR, yet TCRdb's version contains in-frame clones alone and is incomplete. The data show roughly 26,000 clones, 95% seen once. This record comes from a study of long-term antiretroviral therapy in people with HIV. This chain joins TRBV12-2 and TRBJ2-1; the DNA was not compared with TRBD2, the D call given in the table. TRBV12-2 is labeled a pseudogene. The sequence was obtained from a woman in her forties or fifties with HIV. Sequenced here: unsorted PBMCs, sampled around 4.7 years after starting antiretroviral therapy. CDR3 region: CASRPTPGEGNEQFF. CDR3 nucleotides: TGTGCAAGTCGCCCCACCCCGGGGGAGGGCAATGAGCAGTTCTTC.